This TCR beta chain was recovered during a study of blood T cells in healthy people across ages. Study-wide findings and caveats: Getting older went along with TCR beta diversity per million T cells dropping roughly linearly. It was found that TCR beta diversity correlated strongly with the percentage of naive T cells.

Combining a sample-barcoded 5' primer with a J-beta primer mix, a second PCR ran for 7 to 11 cycles. Paired-end reads containing CDR3 totaled no fewer than 3 million for each sample. MiXCR, applied by TCRdb to the 5' RACE reads, yields one record per CDR3 protein. Here the sample spans 800,000 to 950,000 distinct CDR3 sequences, under 40% being singletons. This clonotype was counted between two and nine times. Its antigen is still unknown. Researchers isolated at least 7 million PBMCs per sample. The clonotype originates from a man between 18 and 35 years old in good health. Sample: blood.

CDR3 sequence reads: CASSPGGGNTGELFF. The CDR3 DNA follows: TGTGCCAGCAGTCCAGGGGGCGGGAACACCGGGGAGCTGTTTTTT. This chain joins TRBV12-3 or TRBV12-4 and TRBJ2-2, with 8 bases that match TRBD1. The CDR3 consists of 15 residues. The trim removed 5 bases at V and 1 base at J, leaving 3 bases unmatched.